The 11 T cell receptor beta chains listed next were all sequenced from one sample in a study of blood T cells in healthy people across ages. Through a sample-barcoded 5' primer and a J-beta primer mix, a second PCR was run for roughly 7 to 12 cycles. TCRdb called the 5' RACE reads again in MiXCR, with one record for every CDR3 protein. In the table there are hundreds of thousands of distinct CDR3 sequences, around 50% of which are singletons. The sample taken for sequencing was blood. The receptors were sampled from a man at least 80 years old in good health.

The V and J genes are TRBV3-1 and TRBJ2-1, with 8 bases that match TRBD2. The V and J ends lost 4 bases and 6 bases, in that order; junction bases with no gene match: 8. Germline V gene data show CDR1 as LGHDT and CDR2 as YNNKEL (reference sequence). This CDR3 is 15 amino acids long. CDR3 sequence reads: CASSPLSGGSNEQFF. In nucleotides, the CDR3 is TGTGCCAGCAGCCCTCTGTCGGGGGGGAGCAATGAGCAGTTCTTC.

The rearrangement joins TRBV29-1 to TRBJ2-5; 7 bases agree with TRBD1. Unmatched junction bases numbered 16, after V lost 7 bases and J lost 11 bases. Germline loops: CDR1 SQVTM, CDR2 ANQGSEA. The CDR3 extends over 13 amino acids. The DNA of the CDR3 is TGCAGCGCGCTGACAGGGTACGGGATGGAGCAGTACTTC. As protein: CSALTGYGMEQYF.

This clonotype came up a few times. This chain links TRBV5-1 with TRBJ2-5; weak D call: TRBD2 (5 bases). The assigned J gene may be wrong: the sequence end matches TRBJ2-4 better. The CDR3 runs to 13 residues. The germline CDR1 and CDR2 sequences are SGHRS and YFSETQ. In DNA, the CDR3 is TGCGCCAGCAGCTTGGGGGGAGAAAACATTCAGTACTTC. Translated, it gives CASSLGGENIQYF.

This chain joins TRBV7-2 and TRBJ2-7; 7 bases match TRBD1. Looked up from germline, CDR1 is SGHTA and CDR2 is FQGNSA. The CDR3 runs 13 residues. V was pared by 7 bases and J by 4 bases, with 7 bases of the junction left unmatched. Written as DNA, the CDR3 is TGTGCCAGCACCCGGGGCAGGGGGTACGAGCAGTACTTC. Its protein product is CASTRGRGYEQYF.

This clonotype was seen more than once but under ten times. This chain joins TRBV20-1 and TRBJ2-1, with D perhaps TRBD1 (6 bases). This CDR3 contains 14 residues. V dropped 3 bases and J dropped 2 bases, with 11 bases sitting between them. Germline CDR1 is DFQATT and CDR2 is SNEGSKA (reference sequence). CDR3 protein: CSASPPGAYNEQFF. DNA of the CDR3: TGCAGTGCTAGTCCCCCAGGGGCCTACAATGAGCAGTTCTTC.

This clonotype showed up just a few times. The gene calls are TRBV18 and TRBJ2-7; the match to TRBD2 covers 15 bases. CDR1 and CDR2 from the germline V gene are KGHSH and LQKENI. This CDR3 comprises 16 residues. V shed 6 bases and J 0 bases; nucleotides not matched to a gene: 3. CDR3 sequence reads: CASSSGLAGGSYEQYF. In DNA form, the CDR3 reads TGTGCCAGCTCGTCGGGACTAGCGGGGGGCTCCTACGAGCAGTACTTC.

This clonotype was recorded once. DNA for the CDR3: TGTGCCAGCAGCTTCCGTCAAACCGGGGAGCTGTTTTTT. Protein product: CASSFRQTGELFF. The chain has TRBV7-9 and TRBJ2-2; D is unresolved. This CDR3 is built from 13 residues. The ends were cut back, 3 bases at V and 5 bases at J, with 7 bases in the middle. Germline values: CDR1 SEHNR, CDR2 FQNEAQ (reference sequence).

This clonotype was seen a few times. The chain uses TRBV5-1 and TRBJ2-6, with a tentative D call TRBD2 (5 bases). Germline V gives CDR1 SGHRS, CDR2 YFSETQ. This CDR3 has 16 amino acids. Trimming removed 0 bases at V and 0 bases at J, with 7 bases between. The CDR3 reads CASSLGRGSGANVLTF. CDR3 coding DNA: TGCGCCAGCAGCTTGGGCCGGGGCTCTGGGGCCAACGTCCTGACTTTC.

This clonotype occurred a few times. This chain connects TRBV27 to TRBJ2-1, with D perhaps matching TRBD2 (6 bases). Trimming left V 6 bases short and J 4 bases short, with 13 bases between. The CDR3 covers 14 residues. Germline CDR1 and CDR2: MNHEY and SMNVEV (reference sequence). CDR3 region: CASRRGELYNEQFF. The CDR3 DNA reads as TGTGCCAGCAGGCGGGGTGAACTTTACAATGAGCAGTTCTTC.

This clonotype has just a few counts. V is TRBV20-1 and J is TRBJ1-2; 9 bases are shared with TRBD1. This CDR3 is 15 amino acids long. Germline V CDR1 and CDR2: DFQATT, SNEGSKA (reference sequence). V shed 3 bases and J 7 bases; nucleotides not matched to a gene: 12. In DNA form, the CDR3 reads TGCAGTGCTAGGCGAAGGGACAGGGAAGGTTCTGGCTACACCTTC. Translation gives CSARRRDREGSGYTF.

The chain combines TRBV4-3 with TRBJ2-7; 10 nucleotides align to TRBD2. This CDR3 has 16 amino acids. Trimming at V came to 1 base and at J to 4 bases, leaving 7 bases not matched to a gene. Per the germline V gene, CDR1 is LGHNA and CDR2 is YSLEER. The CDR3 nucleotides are TGCGCCAGCAGCCAAGGCAGTCTAGCGGGGGAATACGAGCAGTACTTC. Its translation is CASSQGSLAGEYEQYF.